The 21 T cell receptor beta chains in this list originate from one sample, sequenced in a study of early T cells in non-severe SARS-CoV-2 infection. MiXCR was run by TCRdb on the 5' RACE reads, yielding one entry per CDR3 protein. The sample contains approximately 50,000 distinct CDR3 sequences, 8% to 10% of which appear only once. The sequenced material came from whole blood. The receptors were sampled from an adult who was a healthcare worker with PCR-confirmed SARS-CoV-2 infection or an uninfected control (not recorded which).

Only a few counts were recorded for this clonotype. This sequence joins TRBV6-6 and TRBJ1-4; maybe TRBD1 (6 bases). Trimming removed 6 bases from V and 14 bases from J, with 19 bases in between. The V gene's germline CDR1 is MNHNY and CDR2 SVGAGI (reference sequence). There are 13 residues in the CDR3. CDR3 amino acids: CASRETGPGGLFF. Written as DNA, the CDR3 is TGTGCCAGCAGAGAAACAGGGCCCGGGGGTCTGTTTTTT.

CDR3 residues: CASNPPWGDTEAFF. CDR3 nucleotide sequence: TGTGCCAGCAATCCCCCATGGGGGGACACTGAAGCTTTCTTT. This chain uses TRBV28 with TRBJ1-1, with D tentatively TRBD1 (5 bases). CDR1 and CDR2 from the germline V gene are MDHEN and SYDVKM. There are 14 residues in the CDR3. Between the trimmed V and J ends, which lost 7 bases and 3 bases, there was a span of 15 bases.

In this sample, this clonotype turned up a few times. J is TRBJ2-7 and V is TRBV3-1; D is uncertain. The CDR3 has 12 amino acids. V lost 0 bases and J lost 4, with 4 bases in between. Germline V lookup: CDR1 LGHDT, CDR2 YNNKEL (reference sequence). DNA for the CDR3: TGTGCCAGCAGCCAAGAATCGTACGAGCAGTACTTC. Its translation: CASSQESYEQYF.

The chain employs TRBV7-9 and TRBJ2-1, with TRBD2 matching over 11 bases. V lost 5 bases, J lost 0 bases, and 15 bases stayed unmatched. Germline assignment: CDR1 SEHNR and CDR2 FQNEAQ (reference sequence). This CDR3 is 20 amino acids long. CDR3 DNA sequence: TGTGCCAGCAGCCTGACAGAAGTAGCGGGAGGGCCCGGCTCCTACAATGAGCAGTTCTTC. Translation gives CASSLTEVAGGPGSYNEQFF.

This clonotype was picked up many times. V usage is TRBV7-7 and J usage is TRBJ2-1; either TRBD1 or TRBD2 may supply D (5 bases each). CDR1 SSHAT and CDR2 FNYEAQ come from the germline V gene (reference sequence). V lost 0 bases to trimming and J lost 6 bases, with 9 bases between them. The CDR3 sequence is 14 residues long. The CDR3 DNA is TGTGCCAGCAGCTTAGCGGGACGTCGCAATGAGCAGTTCTTC. Protein: CASSLAGRRNEQFF.

V usage is TRBV6-1 and J usage is TRBJ1-1, with D unresolved. This CDR3 spans 13 amino acids. Germline CDR1 is MNHNS and CDR2 is SASEGT. V was clipped by 6 bases and J by 1 base, with 9 bases between them. The CDR3 nucleotides read TGTGCCAGCAGGACAACACCGAACACTGAAGCTTTCTTT. It is translated as CASRTTPNTEAFF.

This clonotype was found many times. The chain uses TRBV20-1 and TRBJ2-3, with D possibly matching TRBD2 (6 bases). Germline V gene sequence: CDR1 DFQATT, CDR2 SNEGSKA (reference sequence). Trimming removed 3 bases from V and 2 bases from J, with 15 bases in between. This CDR3 comprises 15 residues. The CDR3 sequence: CSASTGVFTTDTQYF. The CDR3 DNA is TGCAGTGCTAGCACGGGAGTTTTCACCACAGATACGCAGTATTTT.

The rearrangement uses TRBV10-1 and TRBJ1-4; 9 bases are a match to TRBD1. Germline CDR1 reads WNHNN; CDR2 reads SYGVQD (reference sequence). The CDR3 runs to 13 residues. V lost 6 bases and J lost 10; bases outside the gene matches: 6. The CDR3 protein is CASSTGGSGKLFF. In DNA form, the CDR3 reads TGCGCCAGCAGCACAGGGGGCAGCGGAAAACTGTTTTTT.

This clonotype was counted between two and nine times. V usage is TRBV7-9 and J usage is TRBJ2-7; 8 bases match TRBD2. V shed 1 base, J shed 2 bases, and the junction held 4 bases outside the gene matches. The CDR3 spans 15 residues. CDR1 and CDR2 (germline): SEHNR, FQNEAQ (reference sequence). The CDR3 DNA sequence: TGTGCCAGCAGCTTAGAGGCGGGAGGCGCCTACGAGCAGTACTTC. Amino acid sequence: CASSLEAGGAYEQYF.

This clonotype was detected many times. The chain is built from TRBV27 and TRBJ2-3; TRBD1 aligns across 9 bases. Germline lookup yields CDR1 MNHEY and CDR2 SMNVEV (reference sequence). There are 15 residues in the CDR3. V was pared by 6 bases and J by 1 base, with 5 bases of the junction left unmatched. CDR3 bases: TGTGCCAGCAGGCTACAGGGGGCTGGCACAGATACGCAGTATTTT. As protein: CASRLQGAGTDTQYF.

This clonotype was counted only a few times. This chain uses TRBV28 with TRBJ1-5; 8 bases are shared with TRBD1. The CDR3 length is 16 residues. The J segment lost 6 bases and the V segment lost 3 bases, leaving 10 bases of the junction unmatched. The germline V gene has CDR1 MDHEN and CDR2 SYDVKM. This CDR3 reads CASSLGRQGIRQPQHF. CDR3 bases: TGTGCCAGCAGTTTGGGGAGACAGGGGATACGTCAGCCCCAGCATTTT.

V gene TRBV5-1 combines with J gene TRBJ2-7; weak D call: TRBD2 (7 bases). Germline V lookup: CDR1 SGHRS, CDR2 YFSETQ. CDR3 size: 15 residues. The ends were cut back, 3 bases at V and 6 bases at J, with 19 bases in the middle. In nucleotides, the CDR3 is TGCGCCAGCAGCTATTTAGGGGGAGGGCCGAGCGAGCAGTACTTC. Translating it yields CASSYLGGGPSEQYF.

This clonotype was observed a few times. The rearrangement uses TRBV3-1 and TRBJ2-4; maybe TRBD1 (7 bases). CDR1 and CDR2 (germline): LGHDT, YNNKEL (reference sequence). The V gene lost 3 bases and the J gene lost 7 bases, with 25 bases spanning the gap. The CDR3 consists of 18 residues. CDR3 in amino acids: CASSHSGGTRGLVNIQYF. CDR3 nucleotide sequence: TGTGCCAGCAGCCACTCCGGGGGAACGAGGGGGCTAGTGAACATTCAGTACTTC.

The rearrangement links TRBV20-1 to TRBJ1-1; D is unclear. V shed 1 base and J shed 8 bases, with 8 bases lying between them. Germline V gene sequence: CDR1 DFQATT, CDR2 SNEGSKA (reference sequence). This CDR3 has 11 amino acids. The CDR3 here is CSARVHGEAFF. DNA for the CDR3: TGCAGTGCTAGAGTGCATGGCGAAGCTTTCTTT.

This clonotype was found many times. The chain employs TRBV5-6 and TRBJ2-7; 9 nucleotides agree with TRBD1. The CDR3 contains 12 residues. The V segment lost 7 bases and the J segment 7 bases; nucleotides outside the gene matches: 6. Germline-derived CDR1 and CDR2 are SGHDT and YYEEEE. CDR3 sequence (DNA): TGTGCCAGCGTAGAAGGGACAGGGGAGCAGTACTTC. This encodes CASVEGTGEQYF.

The CDR3 DNA reads TGCAGCGTTGACTCCGACTACGAGCAGTACTTC. It is translated as CSVDSDYEQYF. The genes are TRBV29-1 and TRBJ2-7; D uncertain. The length of the CDR3 is 11 residues. The germline CDR1 and CDR2 sequences are SQVTM and ANQGSEA. Trimming cost V 3 bases and J 3 bases, with 6 bases left between them.

J is TRBJ2-3 and V is TRBV12-3 or TRBV12-4; the D call may be TRBD1 or TRBD2 (5 bases each). V dropped 5 bases and J dropped 2 bases, with 11 bases sitting between them. This CDR3 region has 14 residues. The CDR3 sequence: CASSRGRNTDTQYF. The CDR3 coding sequence is TGTGCCAGCAGTCGGGGACGCAACACAGATACGCAGTATTTT.

The chain employs TRBV7-9 and TRBJ2-7; D uncertain. This CDR3 comprises 12 residues. The germline CDR1 and CDR2 sequences are SEHNR and FQNEAQ (reference sequence). V was clipped by 4 bases and J by 2 bases, with 6 bases between them. CDR3 DNA sequence: TGTGCCAGCAGCTCCCTACCCTACGAGCAGTACTTC. It encodes CASSSLPYEQYF.

Only a few counts were recorded for this clonotype. The rearrangement joins TRBV28 to TRBJ2-7; D not resolved. V was clipped by 8 bases and J by 3 bases, with 8 bases between them. The CDR3 loop spans 11 amino acids. Per the germline V gene, CDR1 is MDHEN and CDR2 is SYDVKM. The CDR3 reads CASARIYEQYF. In DNA, the CDR3 is TGTGCCAGCGCAAGGATCTACGAGCAGTACTTC.

This chain links TRBV20-1 with TRBJ1-1; D not certain. This CDR3 is 13 amino acids long. Germline values: CDR1 DFQATT, CDR2 SNEGSKA (reference sequence). Trimming took off 0 bases at V and 3 bases at J, with 8 bases between the two ends. The CDR3 coding sequence is TGCAGTGCTAGAGAAGACACATACACTGAAGCTTTCTTT. Its translation: CSAREDTYTEAFF.

V is TRBV11-3 and J is TRBJ1-1; D call uncertain. V lost 1 base to trimming and J lost 8 bases, with 14 bases between them. Looked up from germline, CDR1 is SGHNT and CDR2 is YENEEA. The CDR3 is 14 amino acids. The CDR3 sequence: CASSLGAGNTEAFF. Written as DNA, the CDR3 is TGTGCCAGCAGCTTAGGGGCCGGCAATACGGAAGCTTTCTTT.